The clone carrying this T cell receptor (beta chain) was seen at least ten times. Its target is unknown. With 3 bases removed from V and 6 bases from J, the gap between germline ends came to 4 bases. Germline loops: CDR1 ENHRY, CDR2 SYGVKD. The CDR3 is 11 amino acids. TCRdb re-derived calls from the 5' RACE reads in MiXCR, one entry per CDR3 protein. There are roughly 25,000 distinct CDR3 sequences in the sample; roughly 17% occur only once, and 25% to 30% lies in the top ten. This specimen comes from a study of CD8 T cells in ankylosing spondylitis. General study points: What seemed typical of ankylosing spondylitis blood was a TCR beta motif built from roughly eight highly homologous variants. A CD8+ phenotype characterized the disease-linked clones, which were relatively rare in peripheral blood.

What was sequenced was blood. The sequence was obtained from a male donor with ankylosing spondylitis or in good health (not recorded which). The chain carries TRBV10-3 and TRBJ2-3; D unresolved. The CDR3 is CAISDGDTQYF. Written as DNA, the CDR3 is TGTGCCATCAGTGATGGGGATACGCAGTATTTT.